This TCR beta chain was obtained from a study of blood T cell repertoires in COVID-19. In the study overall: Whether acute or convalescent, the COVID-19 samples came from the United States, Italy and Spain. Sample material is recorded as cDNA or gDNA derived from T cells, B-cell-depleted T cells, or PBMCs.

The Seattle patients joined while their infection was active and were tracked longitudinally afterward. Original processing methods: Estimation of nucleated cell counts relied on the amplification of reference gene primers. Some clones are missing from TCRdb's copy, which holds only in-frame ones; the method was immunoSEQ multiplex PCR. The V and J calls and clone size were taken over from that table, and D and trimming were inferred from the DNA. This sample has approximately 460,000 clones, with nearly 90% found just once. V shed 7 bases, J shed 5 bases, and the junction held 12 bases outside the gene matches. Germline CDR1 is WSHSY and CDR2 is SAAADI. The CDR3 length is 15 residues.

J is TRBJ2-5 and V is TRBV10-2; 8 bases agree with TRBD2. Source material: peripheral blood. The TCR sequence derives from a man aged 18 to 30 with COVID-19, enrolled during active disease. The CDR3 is CASKISAGAVETQYF. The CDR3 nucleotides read TGCGCCAGCAAAATCTCAGCGGGAGCGGTGGAGACCCAGTACTTC.